Listed below are T cell receptor beta chains from one sample, sequenced in a study of blood T cells in healthy people across ages. TCRdb analysed the 5' RACE reads with MiXCR anew, one entry per CDR3 protein. Of hundreds of thousands of distinct CDR3 sequences in the sample, about 53% were seen once. The specimen sequenced was blood. All receptors derive from a man older than 75 in good health. Each CDR3 is given with its conserved first and last residue. The order of the fields is D gene, J gene, V gene, clone size, CDR3 protein, CDR3 DNA. D genes are given only for firm matches. Expanded clones get a size class; other rows say once, few or many, or leave the size out.

>.|TRBJ2-1|TRBV20-1|.
CSAPPHRTKLETQFF
TGCAGTGCCCCGCCCCACCGTACTAAGCTGGAGACCCAGTTCTTC
>.|TRBJ1-3|TRBV3-1|.
CASRNRERKSSGNTIYF
TGTGCCAGCAGAAACAGGGAGCGCAAGAGCTCTGGAAACACCATATATTTT
>TRBD1|TRBJ2-7|TRBV7-3|once
CASSPGQGDLEQYF
TGTGCCAGCAGCCCGGGACAGGGGGACCTCGAGCAGTACTTC
>.|TRBJ1-1|TRBV6-2/TRBV6-3|.
CASTLRTSLEAFF
TGTGCCAGCACTCTGAGGACGAGTCTTGAAGCTTTCTTT
>TRBD1|TRBJ2-1|TRBV11-3|.
CASSTGQGLSSYNEQFF
TGTGCCAGCAGCACTGGACAGGGCCTTAGCTCCTACAATGAGCAGTTCTTC
>TRBD1|TRBJ2-7|TRBV12-3/TRBV12-4|few
CASSTTGGSSGAYEQYF
TGTGCCAGCAGTACAACAGGGGGCTCTAGCGGAGCCTACGAGCAGTACTTC
>TRBD2|TRBJ2-2|TRBV6-1|.
CASSEVPLAGVAGELFF
TGTGCCAGCAGTGAAGTCCCTCTAGCGGGAGTGGCCGGGGAGCTGTTTTTT
>.|TRBJ1-2|TRBV3-1|.
CASSQDARAGYGYTF
TGTGCCAGCAGCCAAGATGCTAGGGCGGGGTATGGCTACACCTTC
>TRBD2|TRBJ2-3|TRBV28|.
CASSLAGGGPDTQYF
TGTGCCAGCAGTTTAGCGGGAGGGGGCCCAGATACGCAGTATTTT
>TRBD1|TRBJ2-5|TRBV10-3|.
CATRRDSQETQYF
TGTGCCACGCGCAGGGACAGTCAAGAGACCCAGTACTTC
>TRBD2|TRBJ2-6|TRBV9|.
CASSAGRRANVLTF
TGTGCCAGCAGCGCCGGGAGGCGGGCCAACGTCCTGACTTTC
>TRBD2|TRBJ2-7|TRBV18|.
CASSPPSSGSGYEQYF
TGTGCCAGCTCACCACCGAGTAGCGGGAGCGGCTACGAGCAGTACTTC
>TRBD2|TRBJ2-1|TRBV7-9|once
CASVFGTSSYNEQFF
TGTGCCAGCGTCTTCGGGACTAGCTCTTACAATGAGCAGTTCTTC
>TRBD2|TRBJ2-3|TRBV7-9|.
CASRSAGKYAYF
TGTGCCAGCAGATCAGCGGGAAAGTACGCGTATTTT
>.|TRBJ1-1|TRBV3-1|.
CASNGRGEAFF
TGTGCCAGCAACGGGAGGGGTGAAGCTTTCTTT
>TRBD2|TRBJ2-5|TRBV28|.
CATSSSGSSSETQYF
TGTGCCACCTCCTCTAGCGGGAGTAGTTCCGAGACCCAGTACTTC
>TRBD2|TRBJ2-1|TRBV12-3/TRBV12-4|.
CASSFSSGRGLNEQFF
TGTGCCAGCAGTTTCTCTAGCGGGAGAGGTTTGAATGAGCAGTTCTTC
>TRBD2|TRBJ2-1|TRBV7-9|.
CASSPGGYEQFF
TGTGCCAGCAGCCCCGGGGGGTATGAGCAGTTCTTC
>TRBD2|TRBJ2-5|TRBV27|few
CASRPPGLAGGLETQYF
TGTGCCAGCAGACCTCCGGGACTAGCGGGAGGGTTAGAGACCCAGTACTTC
>.|TRBJ2-1|TRBV7-2|many
CASSLAYNNEQFF
TGTGCCAGCAGCCTAGCCTACAACAATGAGCAGTTCTTC
>.|TRBJ2-7|TRBV12-3/TRBV12-4|.
CASSSGERDEQYF
TGTGCCAGCAGTTCGGGGGAGAGGGACGAGCAGTACTTC
>.|TRBJ2-5|TRBV12-3/TRBV12-4|.
CALSRGRGEEQYF
TGTGCACTCTCGAGAGGTCGCGGGGAAGAGCAGTACTTC
>.|TRBJ2-3|TRBV27|few
CASSLSPMGSGYRYAYF
TGTGCCAGCAGTTTATCACCGATGGGTAGCGGATACAGATACGCGTATTTT
>.|TRBJ2-5|TRBV25-1|.
CASSEFVGRETQYF
TGTGCCAGCAGTGAATTCGTGGGGAGAGAGACCCAGTACTTC
>TRBD2|TRBJ2-7|TRBV7-6|few
CASSDYGTSGTNEQYF
TGTGCCAGCAGCGACTACGGGACTAGCGGGACGAACGAGCAGTACTTC
>.|TRBJ2-7|TRBV15|few
CATSNNLAPSYTYEQYF
TGTGCCACCAGCAATAATCTAGCGCCGAGTTACACCTACGAGCAGTACTTC
>.|TRBJ2-1|TRBV3-1|.
CASSLLYRDHNEQFF
TGTGCCAGCAGCCTCCTATATCGGGACCACAATGAGCAGTTCTTC
>.|TRBJ2-3|TRBV3-1|.
CASSQSEDTQYF
TGTGCCAGCAGCCAAAGTGAGGATACGCAGTATTTT
>TRBD1|TRBJ1-4|TRBV20-1|few
CSASDRGQGEKLFF
TGCAGTGCCTCCGACAGGGGGCAGGGGGAAAAACTGTTTTTT
>TRBD1|TRBJ1-1|TRBV18|few
CASSRDRYTEAFF
TGTGCCAGCTCACGGGACAGATACACTGAAGCTTTCTTT
>.|TRBJ2-7|TRBV27|few
CASSLSGGTLGNYEQYF
TGTGCCAGCAGTTTATCAGGGGGGACTCTTGGGAACTACGAGCAGTACTTC